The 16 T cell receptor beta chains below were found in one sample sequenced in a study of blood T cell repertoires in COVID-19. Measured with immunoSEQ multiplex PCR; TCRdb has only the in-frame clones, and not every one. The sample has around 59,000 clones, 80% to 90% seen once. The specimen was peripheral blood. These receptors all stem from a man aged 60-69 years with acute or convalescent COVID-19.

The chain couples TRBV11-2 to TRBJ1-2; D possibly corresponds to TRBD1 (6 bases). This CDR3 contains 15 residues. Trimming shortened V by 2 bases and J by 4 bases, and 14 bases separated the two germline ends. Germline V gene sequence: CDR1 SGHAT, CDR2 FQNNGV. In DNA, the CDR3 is TGTGCCAGCAGCTTACGGGTAGCAGGGGCCTATGGCTACACCTTC. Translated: CASSLRVAGAYGYTF.

The CDR3 spells CASSVDWGAYEQYF. The DNA of the CDR3 is TGTGCCAGCAGCGTAGATTGGGGAGCCTACGAGCAGTACTTC. This sequence joins TRBV9 and TRBJ2-7; D may be TRBD2 (5 bases). The CDR3 totals 14 residues. V was trimmed by 0 bases and J by 2 bases, leaving 9 bases between them. Germline V gene lookup returns CDR1 SGDLS and CDR2 YYNGEE.

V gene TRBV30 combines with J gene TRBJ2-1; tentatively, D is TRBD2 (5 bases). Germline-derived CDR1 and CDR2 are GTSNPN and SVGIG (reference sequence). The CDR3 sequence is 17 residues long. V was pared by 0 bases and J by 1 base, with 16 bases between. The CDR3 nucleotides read TGTGCCTGGAGTGTCGGATTGGTGACGGGGTCCTACAATGAGCAGTTCTTC. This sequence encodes CAWSVGLVTGSYNEQFF.

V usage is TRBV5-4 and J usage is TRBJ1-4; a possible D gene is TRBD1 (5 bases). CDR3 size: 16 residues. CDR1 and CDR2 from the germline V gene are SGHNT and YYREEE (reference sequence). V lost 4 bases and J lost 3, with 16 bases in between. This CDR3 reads CASSPEGAGANEKLFF. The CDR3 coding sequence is TGTGCCAGCAGCCCGGAAGGGGCCGGCGCTAATGAAAAACTGTTTTTT.

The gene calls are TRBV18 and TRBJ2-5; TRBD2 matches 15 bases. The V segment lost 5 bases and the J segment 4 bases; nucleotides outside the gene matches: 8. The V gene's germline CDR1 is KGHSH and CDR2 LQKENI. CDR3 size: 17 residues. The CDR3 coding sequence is TGTGCCAGCTCAGCACTACCGGGACTAGCGGGAGGAGAGACCCAGTACTTC. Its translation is CASSALPGLAGGETQYF.

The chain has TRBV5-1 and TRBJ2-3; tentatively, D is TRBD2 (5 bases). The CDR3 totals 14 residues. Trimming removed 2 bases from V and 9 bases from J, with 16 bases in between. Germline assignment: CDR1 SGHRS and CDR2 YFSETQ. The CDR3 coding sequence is TGCGCCAGCAGCTTAGAGACTACCCTGGCAACGCAGTATTTT. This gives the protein CASSLETTLATQYF.

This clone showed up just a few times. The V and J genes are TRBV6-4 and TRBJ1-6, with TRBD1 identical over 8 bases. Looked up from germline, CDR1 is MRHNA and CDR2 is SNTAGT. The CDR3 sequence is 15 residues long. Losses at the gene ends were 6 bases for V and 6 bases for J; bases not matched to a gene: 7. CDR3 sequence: CASSLPDRANSPLHF. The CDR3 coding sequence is TGTGCCAGCAGCCTACCGGACAGGGCTAATTCACCCCTCCACTTT.

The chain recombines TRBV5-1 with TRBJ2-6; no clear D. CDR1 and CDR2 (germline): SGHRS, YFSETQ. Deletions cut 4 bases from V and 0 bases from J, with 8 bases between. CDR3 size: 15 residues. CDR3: CASSASYSGANVLTF. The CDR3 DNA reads TGCGCCAGCAGCGCCTCCTACTCTGGGGCCAACGTCCTGACTTTC.

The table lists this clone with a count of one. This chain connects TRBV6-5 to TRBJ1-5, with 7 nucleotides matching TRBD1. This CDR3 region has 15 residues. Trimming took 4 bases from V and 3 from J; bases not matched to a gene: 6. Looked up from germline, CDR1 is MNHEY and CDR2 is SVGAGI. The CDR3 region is CASSSTGRLNQPQHF. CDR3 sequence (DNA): TGTGCCAGCAGTTCGACAGGGAGACTCAATCAGCCCCAGCATTTT.

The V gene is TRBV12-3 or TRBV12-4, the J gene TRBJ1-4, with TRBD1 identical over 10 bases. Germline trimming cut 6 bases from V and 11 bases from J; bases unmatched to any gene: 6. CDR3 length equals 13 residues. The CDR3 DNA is TGTGCCAGCAGCGGTGGGACAGGGGTTAAACTGTTTTTT. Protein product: CASSGGTGVKLFF.

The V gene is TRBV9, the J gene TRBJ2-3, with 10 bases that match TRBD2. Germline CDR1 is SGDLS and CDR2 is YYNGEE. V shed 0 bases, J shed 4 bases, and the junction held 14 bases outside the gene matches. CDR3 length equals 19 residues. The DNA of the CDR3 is TGTGCCAGCAGCGTAGGGGCTAGCGGGAGTTGGGCTGGGTCAGATACGCAGTATTTT. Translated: CASSVGASGSWAGSDTQYF.

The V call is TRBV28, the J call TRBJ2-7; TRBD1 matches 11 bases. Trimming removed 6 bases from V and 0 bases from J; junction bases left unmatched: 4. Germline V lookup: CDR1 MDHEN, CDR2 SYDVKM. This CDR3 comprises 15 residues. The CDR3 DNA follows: TGTGCCAGCAGCCGTGGGACAGGGGGCTCCTACGAGCAGTACTTC. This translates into CASSRGTGGSYEQYF.

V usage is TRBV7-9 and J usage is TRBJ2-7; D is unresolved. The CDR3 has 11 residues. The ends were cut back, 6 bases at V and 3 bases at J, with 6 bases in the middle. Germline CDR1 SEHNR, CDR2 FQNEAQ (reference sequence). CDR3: CASSLYYEQYF. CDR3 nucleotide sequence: TGTGCCAGCAGTTTATACTACGAGCAGTACTTC.

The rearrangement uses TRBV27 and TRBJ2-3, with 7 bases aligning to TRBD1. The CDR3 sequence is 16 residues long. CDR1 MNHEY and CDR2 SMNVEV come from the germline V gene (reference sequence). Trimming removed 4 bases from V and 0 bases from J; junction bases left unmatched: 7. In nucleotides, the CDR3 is TGTGCCAGCAGTTCACCCGGGACAGAGAGCACAGATACGCAGTATTTT. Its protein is CASSSPGTESTDTQYF.

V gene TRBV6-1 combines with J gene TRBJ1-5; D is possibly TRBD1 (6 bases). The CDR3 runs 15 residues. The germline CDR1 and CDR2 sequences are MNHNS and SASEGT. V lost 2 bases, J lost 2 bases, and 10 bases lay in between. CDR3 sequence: CASSETGRGNQPQHF. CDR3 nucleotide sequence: TGTGCCAGCAGTGAAACAGGGAGAGGCAATCAGCCCCAGCATTTT.

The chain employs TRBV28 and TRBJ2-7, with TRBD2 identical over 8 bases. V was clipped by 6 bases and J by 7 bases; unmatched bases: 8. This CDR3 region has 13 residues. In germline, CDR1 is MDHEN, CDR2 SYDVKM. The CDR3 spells CASSPGGGWEQYF. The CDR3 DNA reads TGTGCCAGCAGCCCCGGGGGGGGTTGGGAGCAGTACTTC.